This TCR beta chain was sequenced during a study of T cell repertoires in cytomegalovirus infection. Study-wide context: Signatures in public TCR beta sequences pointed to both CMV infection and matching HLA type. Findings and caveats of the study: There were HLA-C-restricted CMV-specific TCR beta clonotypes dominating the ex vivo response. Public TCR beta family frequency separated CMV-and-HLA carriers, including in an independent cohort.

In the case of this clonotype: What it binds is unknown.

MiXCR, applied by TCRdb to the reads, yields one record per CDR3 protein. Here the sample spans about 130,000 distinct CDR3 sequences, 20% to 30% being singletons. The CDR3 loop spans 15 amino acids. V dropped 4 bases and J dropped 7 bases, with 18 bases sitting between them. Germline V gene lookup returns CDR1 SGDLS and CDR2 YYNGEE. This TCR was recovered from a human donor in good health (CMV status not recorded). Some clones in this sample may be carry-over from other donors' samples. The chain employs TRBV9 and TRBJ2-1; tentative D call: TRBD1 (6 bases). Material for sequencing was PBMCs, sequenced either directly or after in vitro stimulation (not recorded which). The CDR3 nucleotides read TGTGCCAGCAGCACAACTGGACAGACTATAAATGAGCAGTTCTTC. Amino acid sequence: CASSTTGQTINEQFF.